The 32 T cell receptor beta chains listed next were all sequenced from one sample in a study of blood T cell repertoires in COVID-19. The assay was immunoSEQ multiplex PCR, and TCRdb's table has in-frame clones only and misses some. This table holds 150,000 to 200,000 clones, under 90% found once. What was sequenced was peripheral blood. Receptors were obtained from a woman between 70 and 85 years old with COVID-19, enrolled during active disease.

The chain recombines TRBV9 with TRBJ2-3; D perhaps matches TRBD1 (7 bases). Germline assignment: CDR1 SGDLS and CDR2 YYNGEE. CDR3 length equals 16 residues. Deletions cut 1 base from V and 2 bases from J, with 14 bases between. The CDR3 loop is CASSVSQGGFTDTQYF. CDR3 nucleotides: TGTGCCAGCAGCGTATCTCAGGGGGGTTTCACAGATACGCAGTATTTT.

This chain links TRBV2 with TRBJ1-5, with no clear D. The CDR3 is 14 residues long. The ends were cut back, 0 bases at V and 4 bases at J, with 7 bases in the middle. Germline V gene sequence: CDR1 SNHLY, CDR2 FYNNEI. The CDR3 bases are TGTGCCAGCAGTGAAGCAGGAGGGAATCAGCCCCAGCATTTT. Translation gives CASSEAGGNQPQHF. The full variable domain, its missing parts supplied by reference TRBV2 and TRBJ1-5, is EPEVTQTPSHQVTQMGQEVILRCVPISNHLYFYWYRQILGQKVEFLVSFYNNEISEKSEIFDDQFSVERPDGSNFTLKIRSTKLEDSAMYFCASSEAGGNQPQHFGDGTRLSIL.

The gene calls are TRBV25-1 and TRBJ1-6; no firm D call. Trimming shortened V by 5 bases and J by 0 bases, and 5 bases separated the two germline ends. The CDR3 runs 14 residues. Germline CDR1 is MGHDK and CDR2 is SYGVNS. This CDR3 is CASSYNSYNSPLHF. The DNA for the CDR3 is TGTGCCAGCAGTTACAACTCCTATAATTCACCCCTCCACTTT. The entire variable domain, with the rest obtained from reference TRBV25-1 and TRBJ1-6, is as follows: EADIYQTPRYLVIGTGKKITLECSQTMGHDKMYWYQQDPGMELHLIHYSYGVNSTEKGDLSSESTVSRIRTEHFPLTLESARPSHTSQYLCASSYNSYNSPLHFGNGTRLTVT.

The rearrangement joins TRBV9 to TRBJ2-1; 10 nucleotides line up with TRBD1. V shed 3 bases, J shed 11 bases, and the junction held 11 bases outside the gene matches. This CDR3 region has 15 residues. The germline V gene encodes CDR1 SGDLS and CDR2 YYNGEE. CDR3 amino acids: CASSARGQGSAQQFF. The CDR3, as DNA: TGTGCCAGCAGCGCACGGGGACAGGGGTCTGCCCAGCAGTTCTTC.

The chain has TRBV3-1 (or the pseudogene TRBV3-2) and TRBJ2-5; 9 bases agree with TRBD2. Germline trimming cut 6 bases from V and 3 bases from J; bases unmatched to any gene: 5. Per germline, CDR1 LGHDT and CDR2 YNNKEL (reference sequence). CDR3 length: 14 amino acids. DNA of the CDR3: TGTGCCAGCAGGGGCTCTAGCGGGGAAGAGACCCAGTACTTC. Encoded protein: CASRGSSGEETQYF.

The chain has TRBV9 and TRBJ1-3; D possibly corresponds to TRBD1 (6 bases). This CDR3 has 15 residues. Trimming cost V 5 bases and J 4 bases, with 16 bases left between them. The germline CDR1 and CDR2 sequences are SGDLS and YYNGEE. The CDR3 reads CASSHLTGYGNTIYF. CDR3 in DNA: TGTGCCAGCAGTCATTTAACAGGGTACGGAAACACCATATATTTT. Filled out from reference TRBV9 and TRBJ1-3, the complete variable domain reads DSGVTQTPKHLITATGQRVTLRCSPRSGDLSVYWYQQSLDQGLQFLIQYYNGEERAKGNILERFSAQQFPDLHSELNLSSLELGDSALYFCASSHLTGYGNTIYFGEGSWLTVV.

The chain recombines TRBV2 with TRBJ1-2; a possible D gene is TRBD1 (5 bases). This CDR3 has 14 amino acids. Trimming took 6 bases from V and 4 from J, leaving 15 bases between them. Per germline, CDR1 SNHLY and CDR2 FYNNEI. CDR3 loop: CASSVSGDFYGYTF. The CDR3 nucleotides read TGTGCCAGCAGCGTATCGGGGGATTTCTATGGCTACACCTTC. The whole variable domain, remainder taken from reference TRBV2 and TRBJ1-2, is EPEVTQTPSHQVTQMGQEVILRCVPISNHLYFYWYRQILGQKVEFLVSFYNNEISEKSEIFDDQFSVERPDGSNFTLKIRSTKLEDSAMYFCASSVSGDFYGYTFGSGTRLTVV.

This clone was detected only a few times. The chain has TRBV19 and TRBJ1-2, with D maybe TRBD1 (6 bases). The CDR3 runs 14 residues. The ends were cut back, 3 bases at V and 4 bases at J, with 12 bases in the middle. Germline V CDR1 and CDR2: LNHDA, SQIVND (reference sequence). CDR3 protein: CASSMNREGYGYTF. CDR3 nucleotides: TGTGCCAGTAGTATGAACAGGGAGGGCTATGGCTACACCTTC.

Only a few counts were recorded for this clone. V and J are TRBV5-4 and TRBJ2-1; 7 nucleotides agree with TRBD1. The length of the CDR3 is 14 residues. Germline V lookup: CDR1 SGHNT, CDR2 YYREEE (reference sequence). The ends lost 4 bases at V and 9 bases at J; junction bases unmatched: 10. Here the CDR3 reads CASSPQGSGGEQFF. CDR3 nucleotides: TGTGCCAGCAGCCCACAGGGGAGTGGTGGTGAGCAGTTCTTC. The entire variable domain, with the rest obtained from reference TRBV5-4 and TRBJ2-1, is as follows: ETGVTQSPTHLIKTRGQQVTLRCSSQSGHNTVSWYQQALGQGPQFIFQYYREEENGRGNFPPRFSGLQFPNYSSELNVNALELDDSALYLCASSPQGSGGEQFFGPGTRLTVL.

The chain is built from TRBV9 and TRBJ2-3; TRBD1 aligns across 12 bases. Losses at the gene ends were 2 bases for V and 8 bases for J; bases not matched to a gene: 15. The germline CDR1 and CDR2 sequences are SGDLS and YYNGEE. The CDR3 covers 18 residues. Here the CDR3 reads CASSVGTGGAGSAVTQYF. Here the CDR3 DNA reads TGTGCCAGCAGCGTTGGGACAGGGGGCGCAGGATCGGCAGTTACGCAGTATTTT.

The chain links TRBV3-1 (or the pseudogene TRBV3-2) to TRBJ2-4; D is perhaps TRBD1 (6 bases). The V gene's germline CDR1 is LGHDT and CDR2 YNNKEL (reference sequence). V lost 1 base to trimming and J lost 0 bases, with 7 bases between them. This CDR3 has 15 residues. CDR3 residues: CASSQGDIAKNIQYF. CDR3 in DNA: TGTGCCAGCAGCCAAGGGGACATAGCCAAAAACATTCAGTACTTC.

The chain couples TRBV30 to TRBJ1-4, with D unresolved. This CDR3 is built from 17 residues. Germline V gives CDR1 GTSNPN, CDR2 SVGIG (reference sequence). Trimming removed 1 base at V and 3 bases at J, with 18 bases between. The CDR3 bases are TGTGCCTGGAGTGCCCCACCCCCGGGATACCCTAATGAAAAACTGTTTTTT. This translates into CAWSAPPPGYPNEKLFF.

The chain uses TRBV19 and TRBJ2-1, with 8 bases lining up with TRBD2. The length of the CDR3 is 15 residues. Germline CDR1 and CDR2: LNHDA and SQIVND (reference sequence). Trimming took 7 bases from V and 8 from J; bases not matched to a gene: 13. CDR3 nucleotide sequence: TGTGCCAGTACTGACGTCGGGGGGGCCAGGCATGAGCAGTTCTTC. This translates into CASTDVGGARHEQFF.

V and J are TRBV28 and TRBJ1-1, with unresolved D. Looked up from germline, CDR1 is MDHEN and CDR2 is SYDVKM. This CDR3 region has 14 residues. The germline V and J ends were trimmed by 1 base and 4 bases, with 10 bases remaining between them. For the CDR3, the DNA is TGTGCCAGCAGTTTATCCCCACGGGGCACTGAAGCTTTCTTT. Its translation is CASSLSPRGTEAFF.

The V call is TRBV20-1, the J call TRBJ2-3; a possible D gene is TRBD1 (6 bases). Germline CDR1 is DFQATT and CDR2 is SNEGSKA (reference sequence). The CDR3 sequence is 16 residues long. With 3 bases removed from V and 1 base from J, the gap between germline ends came to 17 bases. CDR3 bases: TGCAGTGCTAGTGTGGGGGCCGCGTCGGGCACAGATACGCAGTATTTT. This translates into CSASVGAASGTDTQYF.

This rearrangement joins TRBV25-1 to TRBJ2-2; a possible D gene is TRBD1 (5 bases). The CDR3 runs 16 residues. Looked up from germline, CDR1 is MGHDK and CDR2 is SYGVNS. Trimming shortened V by 3 bases and J by 3 bases, and 14 bases separated the two germline ends. CDR3 sequence reads: CASSDQRFRDTGELFF. CDR3 nucleotide sequence: TGTGCCAGCAGTGATCAACGGTTCAGGGACACCGGGGAGCTGTTTTTT.

V gene TRBV2 combines with J gene TRBJ2-7, with TRBD1 as a possible D gene (5 bases). The CDR3 consists of 12 residues. The germline CDR1 and CDR2 sequences are SNHLY and FYNNEI. Trimming took 6 bases from V and 3 from J, leaving 9 bases between them. CDR3 amino acids: CASSGRVYEQYV. CDR3 coding DNA: TGTGCCAGCAGCGGCAGGGTCTACGAGCAGTACGTC.

The rearrangement joins TRBV2 to TRBJ1-1; no firm D call. This CDR3 is 13 amino acids long. Deletions cut 6 bases from V and 1 base from J, with 9 bases between. CDR1 is SNHLY, CDR2 FYNNEI, per germline. This CDR3 reads CASSPQQNTEAFF. The DNA of the CDR3 is TGTGCCAGCAGCCCACAGCAGAACACTGAAGCTTTCTTT.

The V and J genes are TRBV7-8 and TRBJ2-7; 9 nucleotides agree with TRBD1. V dropped 3 bases and J dropped 4; count of bases not matched to a gene: 7. The CDR3 consists of 15 residues. The V gene's germline CDR1 is SGHVS and CDR2 FQNEAQ. The CDR3 spells CASSFKQGASYEQYF. CDR3 bases: TGTGCCAGCAGCTTCAAACAGGGGGCGTCGTACGAGCAGTACTTC.

The chain links TRBV9 to TRBJ1-1; D is unresolved. The CDR3 is 15 amino acids. The germline V gene encodes CDR1 SGDLS and CDR2 YYNGEE. V was pared by 0 bases and J by 5 bases, with 14 bases between. CDR3 sequence: CASSVGSRGWTEAFF. In nucleotides, the CDR3 is TGTGCCAGCAGCGTAGGGTCCCGGGGATGGACTGAAGCTTTCTTT. The full variable domain, completed using reference TRBV9 and TRBJ1-1, is DSGVTQTPKHLITATGQRVTLRCSPRSGDLSVYWYQQSLDQGLQFLIQYYNGEERAKGNILERFSAQQFPDLHSELNLSSLELGDSALYFCASSVGSRGWTEAFFGQGTRLTVV.

The rearrangement joins TRBV24-1 to TRBJ2-5, with TRBD1 as a possible D gene (5 bases). The CDR3 is made up of 15 amino acids. Trimming took 2 bases from V and 3 from J, leaving 12 bases between them. Germline V gene data show CDR1 as KGHDR and CDR2 as SFDVKD. CDR3 sequence: CATSDSQVGKETQYF. The DNA for the CDR3 is TGTGCCACCAGTGATTCACAGGTGGGGAAAGAGACCCAGTACTTC.

The chain joins TRBV5-6 to TRBJ2-1; TRBD2 matches at 9 bases. V shed 2 bases and J 13 bases; nucleotides not matched to a gene: 13. Germline loops: CDR1 SGHDT, CDR2 YYEEEE. The CDR3 is made up of 15 amino acids. As DNA, the CDR3 is TGTGCCAGCAGCTTTGAGCGGGCGGCGGGAGGGAACCAGTTCTTC. Translated: CASSFERAAGGNQFF.

The chain employs TRBV5-1 and TRBJ1-2; D remains ambiguous. The germline V and J ends were trimmed by 1 base and 6 bases, with 16 bases remaining between them. The CDR3 runs 15 residues. In germline, CDR1 is SGHRS, CDR2 YFSETQ. The CDR3 region has the DNA TGCGCCAGCAGCTTGCTCGGGAGTATGAGGGATGGCTACACCTTC. The encoded protein is CASSLLGSMRDGYTF.

The gene calls are TRBV16 and TRBJ1-4; tentative D call: TRBD1 (5 bases). Germline-derived CDR1 and CDR2 are KGHSY and FQNENV. V lost 0 bases, J lost 4 bases, and 15 bases lay in between. This CDR3 has 17 amino acids. DNA of the CDR3: TGTGCCAGCAGCCAATCAGGATTCAGGGTGAATAATGAAAAACTGTTTTTT. This sequence encodes CASSQSGFRVNNEKLFF. Looking up the rest from reference TRBV16 and TRBJ1-4 gives the full variable domain: GEEVAQTPKHLVRGEGQKAKLYCAPIKGHSYVFWYQQVLKNEFKFLISFQNENVFDETGMPKERFSAKCLPNSPCSLEIQATKLEDSAVYFCASSQSGFRVNNEKLFFGSGTQLSVL.

This sequence joins TRBV7-2 and TRBJ2-3, with D perhaps matching TRBD2 (6 bases). V was trimmed by 5 bases and J by 7 bases, leaving 19 bases between them. The CDR3 contains 15 residues. The germline gives CDR1 SGHTA, CDR2 FQGNSA. This chain's CDR3 is CASSPSPLAAYTQYF. Here the CDR3 DNA reads TGTGCCAGCAGCCCATCCCCACTAGCTGCCTATACGCAGTATTTT. Full variable domain (missing parts from reference TRBV7-2 and TRBJ2-3): GAGVSQSPSNKVTEKGKDVELRCDPISGHTALYWYRQSLGQGLEFLIYFQGNSAPDKSGLPSDRFSAERTGGSVSTLTIQRTQQEDSAVYLCASSPSPLAAYTQYFGPGTRLTVL.

The V and J genes are TRBV11-3 and TRBJ1-1, with 9 bases aligning to TRBD1. The junction had 5 bases not matched to a gene; V was cut back by 3 bases and J by 9 bases. This CDR3 has 13 residues. The germline CDR1 and CDR2 sequences are SGHNT and YENEEA. DNA for the CDR3: TGTGCCAGCAGCTTTAGGGGACAGGGACAAGCTTTCTTT. Protein: CASSFRGQGQAFF. Complete variable domain (other parts from reference TRBV11-3 and TRBJ1-1): EAGVVQSPRYKIIEKKQPVAFWCNPISGHNTLYWYLQNLGQGPELLIRYENEEAVDDSQLPKDRFSAERLKGVDSTLKIQPAELGDSAVYLCASSFRGQGQAFFGQGTRLTVV.

V usage is TRBV10-2 and J usage is TRBJ1-1, with D tentatively TRBD1 (6 bases). Germline V gives CDR1 WSHSY, CDR2 SAAADI. The germline V and J ends were trimmed by 2 bases and 3 bases, with 19 bases remaining between them. The CDR3 has 17 residues. The CDR3 is CASSERGGVGKDTEAFF. CDR3 nucleotides: TGCGCCAGCAGTGAGAGGGGGGGGGTTGGTAAGGACACTGAAGCTTTCTTT.

V is TRBV5-4 and J is TRBJ2-1; 9 nucleotides line up with TRBD1. Germline lookup yields CDR1 SGHNT and CDR2 YYREEE (reference sequence). The J segment lost 2 bases and the V segment lost 4 bases, leaving 10 bases of the junction unmatched. CDR3 length equals 17 residues. The chain's CDR3 is CASSLKSTGGAYNEQFF. CDR3 DNA sequence: TGTGCCAGCAGCCTAAAATCGACAGGGGGGGCCTACAATGAGCAGTTCTTC.

This chain uses TRBV10-2 with TRBJ1-2; the D is unclear. The V gene's germline CDR1 is WSHSY and CDR2 SAAADI. Deletions cut 6 bases from V and 6 bases from J, with 11 bases between. This CDR3 region has 12 residues. In DNA form, the CDR3 reads TGCGCCAGCAGAGGAGGAAATAATGGCTACACCTTC. This gives the protein CASRGGNNGYTF.

This rearrangement joins TRBV28 to TRBJ2-2; possible D gene TRBD2, 6 bases. Germline CDR1 and CDR2: MDHEN and SYDVKM. The CDR3 covers 15 residues. The V and J ends lost 7 bases and 2 bases respectively, with 14 bases between them. The chain's CDR3 is CASTPGTHNTGELFF. CDR3 DNA: TGTGCCAGCACTCCTGGGACTCATAACACCGGGGAGCTGTTTTTT.

The sample holds one count of this clone. V gene TRBV18 combines with J gene TRBJ2-7; 8 nucleotides line up with TRBD1. V gave up 4 bases and J gave up 4 bases; unmatched junction bases: 3. Germline CDR1 is KGHSH and CDR2 is LQKENI. The CDR3 is made up of 13 amino acids. For the CDR3, the DNA is TGTGCCAGCTCACTTGGACAGGGTTACGAGCAGTACGTC. This encodes CASSLGQGYEQYV.

This clone was detected only once. CDR3 sequence (DNA): TGTGCCAGCAGTTTGTCTGCGGGCTACACCTTC. This encodes CASSLSAGYTF. The chain combines TRBV12-3 or TRBV12-4 with TRBJ1-2; the D is unclear. This CDR3 contains 11 residues. Trimming left V 3 bases short and J 8 bases short, with 7 bases between.